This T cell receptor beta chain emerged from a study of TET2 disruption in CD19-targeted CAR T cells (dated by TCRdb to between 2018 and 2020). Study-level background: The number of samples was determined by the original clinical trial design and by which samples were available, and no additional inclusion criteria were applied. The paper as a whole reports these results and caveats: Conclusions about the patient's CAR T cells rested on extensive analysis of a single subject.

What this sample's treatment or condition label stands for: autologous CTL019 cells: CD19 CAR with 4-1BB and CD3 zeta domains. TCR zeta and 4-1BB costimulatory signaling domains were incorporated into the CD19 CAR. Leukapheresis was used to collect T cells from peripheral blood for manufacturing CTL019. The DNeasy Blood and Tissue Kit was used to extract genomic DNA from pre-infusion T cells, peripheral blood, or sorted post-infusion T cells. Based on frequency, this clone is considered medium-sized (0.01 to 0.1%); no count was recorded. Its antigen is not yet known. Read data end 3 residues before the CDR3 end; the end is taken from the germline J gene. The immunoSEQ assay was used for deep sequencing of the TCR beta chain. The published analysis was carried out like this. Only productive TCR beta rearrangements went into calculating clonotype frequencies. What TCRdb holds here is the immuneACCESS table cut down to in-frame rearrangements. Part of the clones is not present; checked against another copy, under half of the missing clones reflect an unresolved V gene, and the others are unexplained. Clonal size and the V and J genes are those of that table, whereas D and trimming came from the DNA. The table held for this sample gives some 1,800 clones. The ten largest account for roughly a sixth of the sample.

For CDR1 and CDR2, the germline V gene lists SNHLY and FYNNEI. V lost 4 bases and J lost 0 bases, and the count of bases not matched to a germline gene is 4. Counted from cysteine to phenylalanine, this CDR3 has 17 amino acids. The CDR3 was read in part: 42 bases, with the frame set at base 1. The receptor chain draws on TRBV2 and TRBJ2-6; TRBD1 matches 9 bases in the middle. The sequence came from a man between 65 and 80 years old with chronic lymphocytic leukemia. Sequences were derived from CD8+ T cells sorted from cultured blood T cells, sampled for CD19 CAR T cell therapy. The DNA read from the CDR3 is TGTGCCAGCAGTGCCGGGACAGGGTCCTCTGGGGCCAACGTC. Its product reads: CASSAGTGSSGANV. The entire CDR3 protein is CASSAGTGSSGANVLTF. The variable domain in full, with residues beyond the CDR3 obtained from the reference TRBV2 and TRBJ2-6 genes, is EPEVTQTPSHQVTQMGQEVILRCVPISNHLYFYWYRQILGQKVEFLVSFYNNEISEKSEIFDDQFSVERPDGSNFTLKIRSTKLEDSAMYFCASSAGTGSSGANVLTFGAGSRLTVL.